These 9 T cell receptor beta chains originate from one sample sequenced in a study of blood T cell repertoires in COVID-19. Profiling relied on immunoSEQ multiplex PCR, and the TCRdb table lists in-frame clones only, not all of them. The sample has approximately 240,000 clones, about nine tenths seen once. The sequenced material came from PBMCs or T cells enriched from blood (not recorded which). These receptors were taken from a woman aged 30 to 39 with acute COVID-19.

This clone occurred a few times. The CDR3 protein is CASSLLQGRDTQYF. The CDR3, as DNA: TGTGCCAGCAGCTTATTGCAGGGCAGGGATACGCAGTATTTT. The chain carries TRBV7-8 and TRBJ2-3; tentative D call: TRBD1 (5 bases). This CDR3 has 14 amino acids. V was clipped by 2 bases and J by 6 bases, with 12 bases between them. Germline V gives CDR1 SGHVS, CDR2 FQNEAQ.

The chain links TRBV5-4 to TRBJ2-3; the match to TRBD2 covers 10 bases. The germline V gene encodes CDR1 SGHNT and CDR2 YYREEE (reference sequence). With V trimmed by 1 base and J by 5 bases, 7 bases remained unmatched. The length of the CDR3 is 16 residues. The CDR3 DNA reads TGTGCCAGCAGCTTGAGGGTAGCGGGGGGTGGAGATACGCAGTATTTT. It specifies CASSLRVAGGGDTQYF.

The chain is built from TRBV29-1 and TRBJ2-1; 7 bases are a match to TRBD1. Trimming cost V 1 base and J 0 bases; bases outside gene matches: 6. CDR1 and CDR2 (germline): SQVTM, ANQGSEA. The CDR3 covers 16 residues. The CDR3 spells CSVEVGGLSSYNEQFF. CDR3 nucleotide sequence: TGCAGCGTTGAAGTAGGGGGCTTAAGCTCCTACAATGAGCAGTTCTTC.

This clone was found once. The chain couples TRBV6-2 or TRBV6-3 to TRBJ1-5; 7 nucleotides agree with TRBD1. CDR3 length: 18 residues. Trimming cost V 4 bases and J 3 bases; bases outside gene matches: 15. Germline V lookup: CDR1 MNHEY, CDR2 SVGEGT. The CDR3 sequence: CASSSQGGGGIVNQPQHF. The DNA for the CDR3 is TGTGCCAGCAGTTCCCAAGGAGGGGGCGGTATCGTCAATCAGCCCCAGCATTTT.

This clone was recorded a few times. The rearrangement joins TRBV2 to TRBJ1-2; D is perhaps TRBD1 (6 bases). The CDR3 consists of 15 residues. Germline CDR1 and CDR2: SNHLY and FYNNEI. Trimming took off 6 bases at V and 2 bases at J, with 16 bases between the two ends. CDR3 region: CASSLGGGLNYGYTF. CDR3 bases: TGTGCCAGCAGCCTCGGGGGGGGGCTCAACTATGGCTACACCTTC.

A few counts support this clone. V and J are TRBV12-5 and TRBJ2-1, with D possibly TRBD2 on 5 matching bases. This CDR3 has 14 amino acids. V lost 1 base and J lost 9, with 13 bases in between. CDR1 and CDR2 (germline): LGHNT, FRNRAP. The CDR3 loop is CASGLGLKGSEQFF. Written as DNA, the CDR3 is TGTGCTAGTGGTTTGGGACTAAAGGGCAGTGAGCAGTTCTTC.

This chain joins TRBV27 and TRBJ2-1, with D perhaps matching TRBD2 (5 bases). Germline loops: CDR1 MNHEY, CDR2 SMNVEV (reference sequence). V was cut by 9 bases and J by 4 bases, with 13 bases left in between. The CDR3 totals 13 residues. This CDR3 reads CASTGIQYNEQFF. CDR3 nucleotides: TGTGCCAGTACGGGGATCCAATACAATGAGCAGTTCTTC.

The genes are TRBV19 and TRBJ2-7, with D possibly TRBD2 on 6 matching bases. The CDR3 sequence is 15 residues long. Trimming took off 1 base at V and 2 bases at J, with 12 bases between the two ends. Per germline, CDR1 LNHDA and CDR2 SQIVND (reference sequence). DNA for the CDR3: TGTGCCAGTAGTATAGCACTAGCCTACCCCTACGAGCAGTACTTC. Residues: CASSIALAYPYEQYF.

The rearrangement uses TRBV28 and TRBJ1-5; D might be TRBD1 (5 bases). CDR1 is MDHEN, CDR2 SYDVKM, per germline. V was pared by 3 bases and J by 0 bases, with 12 bases between. The CDR3 covers 16 residues. The DNA of the CDR3 is TGTGCCAGCAGTTTTCTGGGGGGTGATAGCAATCAGCCCCAGCATTTT. Amino acids: CASSFLGGDSNQPQHF.